One sample yielded the 4 T cell receptor beta chains listed below, sequenced in a study of blood T cell repertoires in COVID-19. Profiling relied on immunoSEQ multiplex PCR, and the TCRdb table lists in-frame clones only, not all of them. Seen here are roughly 180,000 clones, about nine tenths observed once, and the top ten hold roughly 2%. Sequencing was performed on peripheral blood. Receptors were obtained from a man in his sixties or seventies with active or convalescent COVID-19.

This chain links TRBV2 with TRBJ1-5, with 9 positions matching TRBD1. Looked up from germline, CDR1 is SNHLY and CDR2 is FYNNEI. The V and J ends lost 8 bases and 4 bases, in that order; junction bases with no gene match: 3. This CDR3 is 13 amino acids long. CDR3 coding DNA: TGTGCCAGCGAAGGACAGGGGAATCAGCCCCAGCATTTT. Its translation: CASEGQGNQPQHF.

The chain employs TRBV3-1 (or the pseudogene TRBV3-2) and TRBJ2-5; D possibly corresponds to TRBD1 (6 bases). Germline V gene lookup returns CDR1 LGHDT and CDR2 YNNKEL (reference sequence). V was cut by 7 bases and J by 0 bases, with 9 bases left in between. The CDR3 length is 13 residues. The CDR3 here is CASTWTDQETQYF. The DNA for the CDR3 is TGTGCCAGCACCTGGACAGACCAAGAGACCCAGTACTTC.

The chain employs TRBV28 and TRBJ2-2; possible D gene TRBD1, 6 bases. The CDR3 is 15 amino acids. CDR1 is MDHEN and CDR2 is SYDVKM in the germline V gene. Deletions cut 5 bases from V and 8 bases from J, with 18 bases between. Here the CDR3 reads CASSPHGTMTGELFF. CDR3 coding DNA: TGTGCCAGCAGTCCACACGGGACAATGACTGGGGAGCTGTTTTTT.

As to this clone: The junction differs from germline at one of its ends, possibly a read error. This rearrangement joins TRBV12-3 or TRBV12-4 to TRBJ2-3; 10 nucleotides align to TRBD1. The length of the CDR3 is 12 residues. CDR3 in amino acids: CASSLTGGRGDF. Here the CDR3 DNA reads TGTGCCAGCAGCCTGACAGGGGGCCGGGGGGATTTT.